A selection of T cell receptor beta chains follows, all from one sample in a study of T-cell reconstitution after alpha-beta-depleted transplantation in children. TCRdb independently ran MiXCR on the PCR reads; one entry per CDR3 protein. Here the sample spans some 340,000 distinct CDR3 sequences, about a tenth being singletons. Sequences were derived from PBMCs from the stem cell graft donor, sampled from the stem cell graft. The receptors come from a human donor who donated a stem cell graft to a child with acute lymphoblastic leukemia. The CDR3 runs from the conserved cysteine through the conserved F or W. Fields, in order: clone size, J gene, D gene, V gene, CDR3 DNA, CDR3 protein. A D gene is named only where the DNA matches it firmly. Not every row has a clone size; where given, it reads once, few, many or a size class.

many | TRBJ2-5 | - | TRBV5-1 | TGCGCCAGCAGCTTGGACAAATTAGAGACCCAGTACTTC | CASSLDKLETQYF
many | TRBJ2-3 | TRBD2 | TRBV11-1 | TGTGCCAGCAGCACCCCTCAGGGACTAGCGGGAGGGCCGGAGGGAGATACGCAGTATTTT | CASSTPQGLAGGPEGDTQYF
- | TRBJ2-2 | - | TRBV28 | TGTGCCAGCACCCCCCCTAGGCGGGACACCGGGGAGCTGTTTTTT | CASTPPRRDTGELFF
- | TRBJ1-1 | - | TRBV29-1 | TGCAGCGTTGAACGGTTGGGCGACGGTGGGACTGAAGCTTTCTTT | CSVERLGDGGTEAFF
few | TRBJ2-5 | - | TRBV5-1 | TGCGCCAGCAGCTTAGCAATCCAAGAGACCCAGTACTTC | CASSLAIQETQYF
few | TRBJ2-1 | - | TRBV5-1 | TGCGCCAGCAGCTTCCAACGACAGGCCCACAATGAGCAGTTCTTC | CASSFQRQAHNEQFF
few | TRBJ2-3 | TRBD2 | TRBV29-1 | TGCAGCGTTGGGCGGGGAGGGCCAGATACGCAGTATTTT | CSVGRGGPDTQYF
few | TRBJ2-7 | - | TRBV18 | TGTGCCAGCTCACCTCCTGGTGACCTTTACGAGCAGTACTTC | CASSPPGDLYEQYF
- | TRBJ1-1 | - | TRBV7-9 | TGTGCCAGCAGCTTAAGGGACGGAAACACTGAAGCTTTCTTT | CASSLRDGNTEAFF
- | TRBJ2-1 | TRBD1 | TRBV5-1 | TGCGCCAGCAGCTTGGCCCGGGACAGTGTGTTCAATGAGCAGTTCTTC | CASSLARDSVFNEQFF
few | TRBJ1-1 | - | TRBV4-3 | TGCGCCAGCAGCCAAGATTTCAAAGGCGGATTGAACACTGAAGCTTTCTTT | CASSQDFKGGLNTEAFF
- | TRBJ2-1 | - | TRBV11-2 | TGTGCCAGCAGCTTAGGGGGCGGGTCAAGCTCCTACAATGAGCAGTTCTTC | CASSLGGGSSSYNEQFF
- | TRBJ2-2 | - | TRBV4-2 | TGTGCCAGCAGCCAAGCCAAGACCCGAATGAACACCGGGGAGCTGTTTTTT | CASSQAKTRMNTGELFF
- | TRBJ2-7 | TRBD2 | TRBV28 | TGTGCCAGCAGTCCCCAAGCGGGAGGGGTCTACGAGCAGTACTTC | CASSPQAGGVYEQYF
few | TRBJ1-5 | - | TRBV12-3/TRBV12-4 | TGTGCCAGCAGTCGGGACTTTAATCAGCCCCAGCATTTT | CASSRDFNQPQHF
many | TRBJ2-3 | TRBD2 | TRBV10-2 | TGCGCCAGCAAGGCTAGCGGTACAGATACGCAGTATTTT | CASKASGTDTQYF
few | TRBJ2-3 | - | TRBV5-1 | TGCGCCAGCAGCCTCGCATTTGACTCCCCAGATACGCAGTATTTT | CASSLAFDSPDTQYF
many | TRBJ2-2 | - | TRBV12-3/TRBV12-4 | TGTGCCAGCAGTTCCAGGGGAAGGTGGATCGGGGAGCTGTTTTTT | CASSSRGRWIGELFF
- | TRBJ1-6 | TRBD1 | TRBV5-1 | TGCGCCAGCAGCGTACCGGGACAGAATTCACCCCTCCACTTT | CASSVPGQNSPLHF
medium-sized | TRBJ1-2 | - | TRBV5-1 | TGCGCCAGCAGCTTGGGTACTGTAGGGGGTTCTAACTATGGCTACACCTTC | CASSLGTVGGSNYGYTF
few | TRBJ2-1 | TRBD2 | TRBV10-3 | TGTGCCATCAGTGATCCCGGACTAGCGGCCTACAATGAGCAGTTCTTC | CAISDPGLAAYNEQFF
- | TRBJ2-3 | - | TRBV5-1 | TGCGCCAGCAGCTTGGCCCAGGGCCCAGATACGCAGTATTTT | CASSLAQGPDTQYF